This entry concerns a single TCR beta chain. Antigen: not known. The method was immunoSEQ multiplex PCR; TCRdb's version includes in-frame clones alone and lacks a portion of them. Here the sample spans some 640,000 clones, about 89% being singletons. This sample is part of a study of Ad26.COV2.S vaccination and SARS-CoV-2 variants. Study-wide context: Participants got Ad26.COV2.S intramuscularly, once or twice 56 days apart.

General study results and limits: Among vaccine recipients, spike-specific TCR breadth exceeded that of placebo recipients.

The V end lost 0 bases, the J end lost 0 bases, and 7 bases lay between the germline ends. CDR3 size: 15 residues. Per the germline V gene, CDR1 is SGHAT and CDR2 is FQNNGV. Specified treatment: about 20 received Ad26.COV2.S at low or high dose, single or two shots; five or six received placebo; per-sample allocation not given. Specimens were obtained on day 63 following the first vaccine or placebo injection. This sequence originates from a person between 18 and 65 years old who received the Ad26.COV2.S COVID-19 vaccine or a placebo. The V gene is TRBV11-2, the J gene TRBJ2-3; weak D call: TRBD2 (5 bases). Here the sequenced sample was peripheral blood, taken in a trial of Ad26.COV2.S vaccine versus placebo. This CDR3 reads CASSLDGLSTDTQYF. CDR3 in DNA: TGTGCCAGCAGCTTAGACGGACTCAGCACAGATACGCAGTATTTT.